This T cell receptor (beta chain) derives from a study of T cell changes during pregnancy in multiple sclerosis. Sequencing used immunoSEQ multiplex PCR; TCRdb keeps in-frame clones, though not all of them. This table has more than 35,000 clones, about 90% appearing once. This CDR3 is built from 15 residues. V shed 3 bases and J shed 2 bases, with 13 bases lying between them. Per germline, CDR1 MRHNA and CDR2 SNTAGT. V and J are TRBV6-4 and TRBJ2-5; TRBD2 might be the D (5 bases). The TCR sequence derives from a female donor with multiple sclerosis, enrolled in a pregnancy study. Specimen: CD8+ T cells from peripheral blood mononuclear cells, collected after pregnancy. As DNA, the CDR3 is TGTGCCAGCAGTGAGAAGGCGGGTACACAAGAGACCCAGTACTTC. The encoded protein is CASSEKAGTQETQYF.